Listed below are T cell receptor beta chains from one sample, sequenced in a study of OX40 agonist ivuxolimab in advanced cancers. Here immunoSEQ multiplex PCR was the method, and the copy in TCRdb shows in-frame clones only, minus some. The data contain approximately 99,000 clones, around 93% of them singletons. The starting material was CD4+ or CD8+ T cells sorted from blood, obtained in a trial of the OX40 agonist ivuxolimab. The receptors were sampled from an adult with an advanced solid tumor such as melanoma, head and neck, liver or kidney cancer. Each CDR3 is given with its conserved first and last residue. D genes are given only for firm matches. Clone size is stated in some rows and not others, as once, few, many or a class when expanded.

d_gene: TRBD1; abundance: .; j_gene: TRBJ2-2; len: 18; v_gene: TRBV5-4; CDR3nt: TGTGCCAGCAGCAGGACGGGACAGGGTTTCGCGAACACCGGGGAGCTGTTTTTT; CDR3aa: CASSRTGQGFANTGELFF
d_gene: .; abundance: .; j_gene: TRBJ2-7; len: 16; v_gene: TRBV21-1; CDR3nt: TGTGCCAGCGCCAGGGACGGCGCCCCTCTACTCTACGAGCAGTACTTC; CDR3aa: CASARDGAPLLYEQYF
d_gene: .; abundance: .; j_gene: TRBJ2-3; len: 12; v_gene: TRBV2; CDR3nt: TGTGCCAGCAGGGGTGACTCGGATACGCAGTATTTT; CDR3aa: CASRGDSDTQYF
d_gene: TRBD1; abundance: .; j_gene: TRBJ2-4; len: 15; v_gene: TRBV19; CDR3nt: TGTGCCAGTAGCAGACCGGGACAGGGTGTCAACATTCAGTACTTC; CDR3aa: CASSRPGQGVNIQYF
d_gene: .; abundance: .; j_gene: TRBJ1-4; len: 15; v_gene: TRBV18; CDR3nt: TGTGCCAGCTCACCCAACATAGCAACTAATGAAAAACTGTTTTTT; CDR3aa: CASSPNIATNEKLFF
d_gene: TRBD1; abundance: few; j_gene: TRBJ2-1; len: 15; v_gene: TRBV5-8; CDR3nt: TGTGCCAGCAGCGTGAGACAGGGGGCAAGCAATGAGCAGTTCTTC; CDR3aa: CASSVRQGASNEQFF
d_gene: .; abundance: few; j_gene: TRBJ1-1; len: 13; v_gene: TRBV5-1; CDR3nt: TGCGCCAGCAGCTTAAGAATTAACACTGAAGCTTTCTTT; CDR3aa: CASSLRINTEAFF
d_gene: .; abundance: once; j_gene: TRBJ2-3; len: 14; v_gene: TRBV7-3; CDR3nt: TGTGCCAGCAGCTTAAGTCGAAGCACAGATACGCAGTATTTT; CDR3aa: CASSLSRSTDTQYF
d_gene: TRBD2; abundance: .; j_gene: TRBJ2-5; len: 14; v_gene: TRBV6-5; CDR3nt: TGTGCCAGCAGTGGTAACGGGGGGGCGAAGACCCAGTACTTC; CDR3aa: CASSGNGGAKTQYF
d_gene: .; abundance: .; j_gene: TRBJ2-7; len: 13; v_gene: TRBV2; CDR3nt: TGTGCCAGCTGTTTCGGAAACTCCTACGAGCAGTACTTC; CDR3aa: CASCFGNSYEQYF
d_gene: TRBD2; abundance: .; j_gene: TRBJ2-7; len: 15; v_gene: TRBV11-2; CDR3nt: TGTGCCAGCAGCTTCAGACTAGCGGGGGGAGACGAGCAGTACTTC; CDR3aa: CASSFRLAGGDEQYF
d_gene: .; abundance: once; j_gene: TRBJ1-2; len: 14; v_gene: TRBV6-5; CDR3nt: TGTGCCAGCAGAGGCGACAGGACTAACTATGGCTACACCTTC; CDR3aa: CASRGDRTNYGYTF
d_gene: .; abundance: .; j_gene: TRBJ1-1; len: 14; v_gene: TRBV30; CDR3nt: TGTGCCTGGAGACAGGTGTCGGGGTACACTGAAGCTTTCTTT; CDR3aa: CAWRQVSGYTEAFF
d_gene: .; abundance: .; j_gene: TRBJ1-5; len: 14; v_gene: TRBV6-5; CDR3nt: TGTGCCAGCAGTTACGCGGGGGGAAATCAGCCCCAGCATTTT; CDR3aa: CASSYAGGNQPQHF
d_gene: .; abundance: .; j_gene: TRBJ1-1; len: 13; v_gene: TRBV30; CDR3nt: TGTGCCTGGAAGCATAACTACAACACTGAAGCTTTCTTT; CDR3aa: CAWKHNYNTEAFF
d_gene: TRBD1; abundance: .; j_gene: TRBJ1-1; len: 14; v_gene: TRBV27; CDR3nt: TGTGCCAGCAGTTCCATACAGGGGTGGACTGAAGCTTTCTTT; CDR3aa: CASSSIQGWTEAFF
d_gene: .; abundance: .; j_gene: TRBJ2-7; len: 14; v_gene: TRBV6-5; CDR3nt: TGTGCCAGCTACGGGACTGGACTTACATACGAGCAGTACTTC; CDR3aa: CASYGTGLTYEQYF
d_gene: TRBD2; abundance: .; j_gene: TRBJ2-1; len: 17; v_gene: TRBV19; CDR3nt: TGTGCCAGTAGTACTCGGAGCGGGGGCCAGCTTTACAATGAGCAGTTCTTC; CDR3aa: CASSTRSGGQLYNEQFF
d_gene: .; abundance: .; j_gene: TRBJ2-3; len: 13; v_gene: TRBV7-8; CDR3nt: TGTGCCAGCAGCCTCGGCGGGACAGATACGCAGTATTTT; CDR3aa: CASSLGGTDTQYF
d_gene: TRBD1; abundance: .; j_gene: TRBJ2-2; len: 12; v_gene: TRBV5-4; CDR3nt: TGTGCCAGCAGCTACAGGGGGGGGGAGCTGTTTTTT; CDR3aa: CASSYRGGELFF
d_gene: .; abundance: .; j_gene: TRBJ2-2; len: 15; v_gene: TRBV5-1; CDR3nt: TGCGCCAGCAGCTTTAGCGGAACAGACACCGGGGAGCTGTTTTTT; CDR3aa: CASSFSGTDTGELFF
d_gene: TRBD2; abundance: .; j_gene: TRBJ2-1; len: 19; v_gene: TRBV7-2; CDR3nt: TGTGCCAGCAGCTCCCCCCGGAGCGGGCTAGCGGGGGCCTACAATGAGCAGTTCTTC; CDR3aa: CASSSPRSGLAGAYNEQFF
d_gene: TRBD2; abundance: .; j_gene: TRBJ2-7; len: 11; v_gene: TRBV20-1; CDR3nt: TGTCCCGGCGGGGGGGCCAGGGAGCAGTACTTC; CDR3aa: CPGGGAREQYF
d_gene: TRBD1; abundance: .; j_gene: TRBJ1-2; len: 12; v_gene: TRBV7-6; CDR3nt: TGTGCCAGCAGCCCAGGACAGGGTGGCTACACCTTC; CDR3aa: CASSPGQGGYTF
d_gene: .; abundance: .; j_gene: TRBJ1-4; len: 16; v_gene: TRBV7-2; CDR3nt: TGTGCCAGCAGCTTAACCCCAGCAACAAGGGGTGAAAAACTGTTTTTT; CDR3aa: CASSLTPATRGEKLFF
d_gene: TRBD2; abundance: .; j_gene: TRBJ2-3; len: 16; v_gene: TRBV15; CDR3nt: TGTGCCACCAGCAGAGTAACTAGCGGATACACAGATACGCAGTATTTT; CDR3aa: CATSRVTSGYTDTQYF
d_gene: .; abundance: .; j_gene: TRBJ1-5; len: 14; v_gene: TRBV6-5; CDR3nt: TGTGCCAGCAGTGAAAGAAGGGGCAGTCAGCCCCAGCATTTT; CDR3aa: CASSERRGSQPQHF
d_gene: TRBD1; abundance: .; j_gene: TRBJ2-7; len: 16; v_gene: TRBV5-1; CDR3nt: TGCGCCAGCAGCAAGACCATAACAGGGGTCCCCTACGAGCAGTACTTC; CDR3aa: CASSKTITGVPYEQYF
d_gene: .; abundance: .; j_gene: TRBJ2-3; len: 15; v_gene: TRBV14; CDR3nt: TGTGCCAGCAGCCAGGGAGGCGCAGAGAGAGATACGCAGTATTTT; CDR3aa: CASSQGGAERDTQYF
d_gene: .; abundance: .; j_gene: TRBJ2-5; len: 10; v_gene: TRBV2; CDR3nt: TGTGCCAGCAGTGGAGAGACCCAGTACTTC; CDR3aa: CASSGETQYF
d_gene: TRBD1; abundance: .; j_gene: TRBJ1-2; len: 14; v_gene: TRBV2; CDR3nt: TGTGCCTGCACCGAACAGGGGAGCGCCTATGGCTACACCTTC; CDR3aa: CACTEQGSAYGYTF
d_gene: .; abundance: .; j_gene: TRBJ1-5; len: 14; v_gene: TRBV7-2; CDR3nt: TGTGCCAGCAGCTCTCGCGGAGGCAATCAGCCCCAGCATTTT; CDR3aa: CASSSRGGNQPQHF
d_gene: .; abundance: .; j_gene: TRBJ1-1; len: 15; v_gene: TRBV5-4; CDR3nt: TGTGCCAGCATCGGTGGGGGGGCGGTCGGCACTGAAGCTTTCTTT; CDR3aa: CASIGGGAVGTEAFF
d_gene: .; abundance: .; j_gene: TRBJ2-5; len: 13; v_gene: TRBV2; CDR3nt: TGTGCCAGCAGTGAAGATTTGAGGGAGACCCAGTACTTC; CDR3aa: CASSEDLRETQYF
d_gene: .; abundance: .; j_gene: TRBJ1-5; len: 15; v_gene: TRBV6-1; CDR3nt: TGTGCCAGCAGTGACAACGGCTTTAGCAATCAGCCCCAGCATTTT; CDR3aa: CASSDNGFSNQPQHF
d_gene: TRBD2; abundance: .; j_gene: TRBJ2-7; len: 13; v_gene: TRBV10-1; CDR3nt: TGCGCCAGCAGTGTGAGTAGCGGGATCGAGCAGTACTTC; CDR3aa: CASSVSSGIEQYF
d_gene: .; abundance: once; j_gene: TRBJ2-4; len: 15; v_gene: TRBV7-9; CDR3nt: TGTGCCAGCAGCTTAAGTAATCTAGCCAAAAACATTCAGTACTTC; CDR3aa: CASSLSNLAKNIQYF
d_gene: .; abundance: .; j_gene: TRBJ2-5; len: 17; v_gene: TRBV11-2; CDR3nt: TGTGCCAGCAGCTTCGGACACCCAGGGGATCAGCAAGAGACCCAGTACTTC; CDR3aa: CASSFGHPGDQQETQYF
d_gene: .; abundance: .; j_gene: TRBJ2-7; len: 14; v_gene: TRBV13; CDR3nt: TGTGCCAGCAGCTCCTCCGGGCCGGCCTACGAGCAGTACTTC; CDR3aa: CASSSSGPAYEQYF
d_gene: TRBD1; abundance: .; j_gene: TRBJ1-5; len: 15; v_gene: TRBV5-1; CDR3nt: TGCGCCAGCAGCCCGGGACAGGGAGGGTATCAGCCCCAGCATTTT; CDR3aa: CASSPGQGGYQPQHF
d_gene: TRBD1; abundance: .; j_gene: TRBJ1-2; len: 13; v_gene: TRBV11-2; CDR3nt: TGTGCCAGCAGCCGAGGGGGCGAGTCTGGCTACACCTTC; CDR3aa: CASSRGGESGYTF
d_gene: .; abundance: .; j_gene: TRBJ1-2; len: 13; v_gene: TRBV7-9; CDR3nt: TGTGCCAGCAGCCAGACAGGCGCCTCGGGCTACACCTTC; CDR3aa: CASSQTGASGYTF
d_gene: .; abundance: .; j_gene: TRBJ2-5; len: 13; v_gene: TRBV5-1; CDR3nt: TGCGCCAGCAGCTTGAGGCCCCAAGAGACCCAGTACTTC; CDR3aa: CASSLRPQETQYF
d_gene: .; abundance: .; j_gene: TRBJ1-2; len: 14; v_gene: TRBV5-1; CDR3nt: TGCGCCAGCAGCTTGGAAGCGGGAGGCTATGGCTACACCTTC; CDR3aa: CASSLEAGGYGYTF
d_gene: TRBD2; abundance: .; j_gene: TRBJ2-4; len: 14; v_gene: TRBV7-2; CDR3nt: TGTGCCAGCAGCTCTGGGACCGGGGGGAACATTCAGTACTTC; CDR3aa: CASSSGTGGNIQYF
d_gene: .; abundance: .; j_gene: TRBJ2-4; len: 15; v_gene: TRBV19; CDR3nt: TGTGCCAGTAGAGACTCCCGGCTAGCCAAAAACATTCAGTACTTC; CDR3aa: CASRDSRLAKNIQYF
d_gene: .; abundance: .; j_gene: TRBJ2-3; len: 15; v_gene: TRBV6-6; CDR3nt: TGTGCCAGCCTGAGGAGGGCTTTGGCCACAGATACGCAGTATTTT; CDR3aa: CASLRRALATDTQYF
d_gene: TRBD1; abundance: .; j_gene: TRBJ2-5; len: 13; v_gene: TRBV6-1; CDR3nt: TGTGCCAGCAAGGACAGGGTGGGCGAGACCCAGTACTTC; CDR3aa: CASKDRVGETQYF
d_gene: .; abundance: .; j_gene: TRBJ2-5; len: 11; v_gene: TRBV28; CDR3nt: TGTGCCAGCACCCAAGGATATACCCAGTACTTC; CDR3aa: CASTQGYTQYF
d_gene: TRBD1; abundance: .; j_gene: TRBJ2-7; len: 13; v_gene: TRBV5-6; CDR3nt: TGTGCCAGCAGCATACAGGGGCTTTACGAGCAGTACTTC; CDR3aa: CASSIQGLYEQYF
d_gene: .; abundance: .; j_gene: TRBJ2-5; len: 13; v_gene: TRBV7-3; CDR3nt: TGTGCCAGCAGCTTAGCGGCTGGGGAGACCCAGTACTTC; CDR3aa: CASSLAAGETQYF
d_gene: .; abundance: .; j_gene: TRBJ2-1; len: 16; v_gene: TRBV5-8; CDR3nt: TGTGCCAGCAGCTTGGGTCCTCAGGGCTCCTACAATGAGCAGTTCTTC; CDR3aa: CASSLGPQGSYNEQFF
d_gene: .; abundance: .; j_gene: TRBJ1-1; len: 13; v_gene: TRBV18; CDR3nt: TGTGCCAGCTCATTTGACCAGATCGCTGAAGCTTTCTTT; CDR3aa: CASSFDQIAEAFF
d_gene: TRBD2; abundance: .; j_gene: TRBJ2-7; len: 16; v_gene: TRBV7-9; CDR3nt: TGTGCCAGCAGCCCTACTAGCGGGAGGGCCGGGGGCGAGCAGTACTTC; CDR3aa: CASSPTSGRAGGEQYF
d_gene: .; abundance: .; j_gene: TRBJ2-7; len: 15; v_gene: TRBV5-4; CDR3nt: TGTGCCAGCAGCTTGCCCCTAGCAAGTGCGTCCGAGCAGTACTTC; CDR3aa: CASSLPLASASEQYF
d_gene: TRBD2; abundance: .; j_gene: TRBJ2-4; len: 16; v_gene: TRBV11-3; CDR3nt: TGTGCCAGCAGCTTGACTAGCGGAATAGCCAAAAACATTCAGTACTTC; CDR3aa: CASSLTSGIAKNIQYF
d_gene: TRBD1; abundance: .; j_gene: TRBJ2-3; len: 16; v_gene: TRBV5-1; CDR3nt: TGCGCCAGCAGCTCGGGGGACAGGGTCTTTGGGGATACGCAGTATTTT; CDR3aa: CASSSGDRVFGDTQYF
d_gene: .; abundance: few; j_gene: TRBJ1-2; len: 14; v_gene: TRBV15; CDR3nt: TGTGCCACCAGCAGAGTTGGGGGAAACTATGGCTACACCTTC; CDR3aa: CATSRVGGNYGYTF
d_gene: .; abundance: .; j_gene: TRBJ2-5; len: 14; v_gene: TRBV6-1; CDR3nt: TGTGCCAGCAGTGATATCTTAGGTTCTTCCACCCAGTACTTC; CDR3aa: CASSDILGSSTQYF
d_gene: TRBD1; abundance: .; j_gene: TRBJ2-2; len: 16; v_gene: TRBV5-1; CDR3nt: TGCGCCAGCAGCTTCTCCCGGGACAGGGTTACCGGGGAGCTGTTTTTT; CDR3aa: CASSFSRDRVTGELFF